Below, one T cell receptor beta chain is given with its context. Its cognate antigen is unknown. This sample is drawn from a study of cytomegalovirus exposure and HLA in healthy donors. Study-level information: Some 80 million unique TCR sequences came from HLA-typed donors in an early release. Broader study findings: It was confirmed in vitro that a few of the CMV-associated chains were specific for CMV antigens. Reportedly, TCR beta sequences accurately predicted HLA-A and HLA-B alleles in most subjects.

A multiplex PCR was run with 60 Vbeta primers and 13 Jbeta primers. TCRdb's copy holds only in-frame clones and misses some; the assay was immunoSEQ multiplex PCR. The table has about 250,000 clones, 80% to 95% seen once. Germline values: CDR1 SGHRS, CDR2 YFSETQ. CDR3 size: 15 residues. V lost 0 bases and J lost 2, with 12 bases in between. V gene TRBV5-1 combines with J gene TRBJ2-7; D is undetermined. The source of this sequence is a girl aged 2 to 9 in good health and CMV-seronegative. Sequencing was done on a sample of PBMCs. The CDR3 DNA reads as TGCGCCAGCAGCTTGGGACTCCAAAGGACCTACGAGCAGTACTTC. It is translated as CASSLGLQRTYEQYF.